The 6 T cell receptor beta chains below all came from one sample that was sequenced in a study of cytomegalovirus exposure and HLA in healthy donors. A multiplex PCR was run with 60 Vbeta primers and 13 Jbeta primers. Profiling relied on immunoSEQ multiplex PCR, and the TCRdb table lists in-frame clones only, not all of them. This sample's clone table lists 100,000 to 150,000 clones. Material: PBMCs. The receptors here all came from a man aged 18 to 35 in good health and CMV-seronegative.

The chain joins TRBV11-2 to TRBJ1-2; D remains unclear. The V gene's germline CDR1 is SGHAT and CDR2 FQNNGV. Trimming pared 3 bases from V and 1 base from J, leaving 18 bases between. This CDR3 is 17 amino acids long. The CDR3 DNA reads as TGTGCCAGCAGCTTCGTCGCGACGCGGAAGTTTAACTATGGCTACACCTTC. It is translated as CASSFVATRKFNYGYTF. The full variable domain, its missing parts supplied by reference TRBV11-2 and TRBJ1-2, is EAGVAQSPRYKIIEKRQSVAFWCNPISGHATLYWYQQILGQGPKLLIQFQNNGVVDDSQLPKDRFSAERLKGVDSTLKIQPAKLEDSAVYLCASSFVATRKFNYGYTFGSGTRLTVV.

The V and J genes are TRBV9 and TRBJ2-1; the D gene is possibly TRBD1 (6 bases). The germline gives CDR1 SGDLS, CDR2 YYNGEE. Between the trimmed V and J ends, which lost 0 bases and 5 bases, there was a span of 12 bases. This CDR3 comprises 15 residues. The CDR3 reads CASSVVGHLDNEQFF. The CDR3, as DNA: TGTGCCAGCAGCGTAGTGGGACATCTTGACAATGAGCAGTTCTTC. Drawing the rest from reference TRBV9 and TRBJ2-1, the complete variable domain is DSGVTQTPKHLITATGQRVTLRCSPRSGDLSVYWYQQSLDQGLQFLIQYYNGEERAKGNILERFSAQQFPDLHSELNLSSLELGDSALYFCASSVVGHLDNEQFFGPGTRLTVL.

The chain employs TRBV29-1 and TRBJ2-1, with 11 nucleotides matching TRBD1. This CDR3 is built from 14 residues. Germline V lookup: CDR1 SQVTM, CDR2 ANQGSEA. J gave up 12 bases and V 1 base, and 8 bases lay outside the gene matches. DNA of the CDR3: TGCAGCGTTGAAGGGACAGGGGGCATATCAAGGCAGTTCTTC. Its translation is CSVEGTGGISRQFF.

This rearrangement joins TRBV7-2 to TRBJ1-4; 12 positions agree with TRBD1. The CDR3 runs to 14 residues. J lost 7 bases, V lost 5 bases, and 2 bases had no gene match. Germline V gene sequence: CDR1 SGHTA, CDR2 FQGNSA. The CDR3 region is CASSRDRGREKLFF. The CDR3 DNA is TGTGCCAGCAGCAGGGACAGGGGGCGTGAAAAACTGTTTTTT.

Concerning this clone: The sample contains more than one DNA sequence encoding this CDR3. This chain joins TRBV19 and TRBJ2-7, with 10 positions matching TRBD1. CDR3 length: 14 amino acids. Germline CDR1 LNHDA, CDR2 SQIVND (reference sequence). V lost 4 bases to trimming and J lost 3 bases; unmatched junction nucleotides: 3. The CDR3 loop is CASSSGTGVYEQYF. The CDR3 DNA sequence: TGTGCCAGTAGTAGCGGGACAGGGGTCTACGAGCAGTACTTC.

This chain links TRBV9 with TRBJ2-1, with 8 bases lining up with TRBD2. With V trimmed by 4 bases and J by 7 bases, 10 bases remained unmatched. The germline gives CDR1 SGDLS, CDR2 YYNGEE. This CDR3 is 15 amino acids long. In nucleotides, the CDR3 is TGTGCCAGCAGCCCTCAGGGGACTAGTCTAAATGAGCAGTTCTTC. Residues: CASSPQGTSLNEQFF.